What follows are 16 T cell receptor beta chains derived from one specimen sequenced in a study of blood T cell repertoires in COVID-19. Libraries were prepared by immunoSEQ multiplex PCR; TCRdb keeps only in-frame clonotypes and omits some of them. The profile covers a few hundred thousand clones, with about 87% appearing a single time and around 9% taken by the ten largest. Sequences were obtained from PBMCs or T cells enriched from blood (not recorded which). These receptors originate from a young woman who had recovered from COVID-19.

J is TRBJ1-4 and V is TRBV6-2 or TRBV6-3; 7 bases match TRBD1. CDR1 and CDR2 from the germline V gene are MNHEY and SVGEGT. The CDR3 has 14 amino acids. The trim removed 5 bases at V and 11 bases at J, leaving 11 bases unmatched. The CDR3 protein is CASSTRDSGAKLFF. The CDR3 DNA is TGTGCCAGCAGTACCAGGGACAGTGGAGCGAAACTGTTTTTT.

The chain couples TRBV9 to TRBJ1-2; no firm D call. Deletions cut 1 base from V and 1 base from J, with 5 bases between. The germline CDR1 and CDR2 sequences are SGDLS and YYNGEE. The CDR3 runs to 13 residues. CDR3 loop: CASSVQDNYGYTF. CDR3 in DNA: TGTGCCAGCAGCGTACAGGATAACTATGGCTACACCTTC. Based on the CDR3 plus reference TRBV9 and TRBJ1-2, the full variable domain is DSGVTQTPKHLITATGQRVTLRCSPRSGDLSVYWYQQSLDQGLQFLIQYYNGEERAKGNILERFSAQQFPDLHSELNLSSLELGDSALYFCASSVQDNYGYTFGSGTRLTVV.

The rearrangement links TRBV28 to TRBJ1-1; tentative D call: TRBD1 (6 bases). In germline, CDR1 is MDHEN, CDR2 SYDVKM. The V end was cut by 1 base, the J end by 4 bases, with 7 bases between. This CDR3 contains 13 residues. The CDR3 spells CASSLLDSTEAFF. CDR3 coding DNA: TGTGCCAGCAGTTTATTGGACAGCACTGAAGCTTTCTTT.

The rearrangement joins TRBV7-6 to TRBJ2-7, with 9 nucleotides matching TRBD1. The germline gives CDR1 SGHVS, CDR2 FNYEAQ. The trim removed 6 bases at V and 12 bases at J, leaving 18 bases unmatched. The CDR3 sequence is 15 residues long. CDR3 nucleotide sequence: TGTGCCAGCAGAGAACTGTCCGGGACAGGGACCTTCTGGTACTTC. Residues: CASRELSGTGTFWYF.

This chain joins TRBV28 and TRBJ1-4, with unresolved D. The CDR3 loop spans 12 amino acids. Trimming took 3 bases from V and 7 from J, leaving 6 bases between them. Germline V gives CDR1 MDHEN, CDR2 SYDVKM. In DNA, the CDR3 is TGTGCCAGCAGTTTGGGCCCTGAAAAACTGTTTTTT. Its protein product is CASSLGPEKLFF.

This clone was seen many times. The CDR3 reads CASSSPDITSTDTQYF. In DNA, the CDR3 is TGTGCCAGCAGCTCCCCTGACATTACTAGCACAGATACGCAGTATTTT. The chain couples TRBV13 to TRBJ2-3; D uncertain. Germline lookup yields CDR1 PRHDT and CDR2 FYEKMQ (reference sequence). The CDR3 spans 16 residues. V was cut by 4 bases and J by 0 bases, with 14 bases left in between.

The chain joins TRBV19 to TRBJ1-1, with a tentative D call TRBD1 (5 bases). Germline loops: CDR1 LNHDA, CDR2 SQIVND (reference sequence). This CDR3 contains 13 residues. Trimming removed 1 base at V and 6 bases at J, with 9 bases between. The CDR3 sequence: CASSIGAGPEAFF. As DNA, the CDR3 is TGTGCCAGTAGTATAGGTGCAGGGCCTGAAGCTTTCTTT.

The chain has TRBV28 and TRBJ1-2, with D perhaps TRBD1 (5 bases). The germline CDR1 and CDR2 sequences are MDHEN and SYDVKM. This CDR3 contains 17 residues. V lost 7 bases, J lost 2 bases, and 23 bases lay in between. DNA for the CDR3: TGTGCCAGCACCTCTAGGGGCAACAAAAGGCCCAACTATGGCTACACCTTC. Translated, it gives CASTSRGNKRPNYGYTF.

V is TRBV5-4 and J is TRBJ1-6, with TRBD1 matching over 9 bases. CDR1 is SGHNT and CDR2 is YYREEE in the germline V gene (reference sequence). The J segment lost 10 bases and the V segment lost 4 bases, leaving 6 bases of the junction unmatched. The CDR3 is 14 amino acids. The CDR3 DNA reads as TGTGCCAGCAGCATTGGGACAGGGAACTCACCCCTCCACTTT. Translation gives CASSIGTGNSPLHF. Drawing the rest from reference TRBV5-4 and TRBJ1-6, the complete variable domain is ETGVTQSPTHLIKTRGQQVTLRCSSQSGHNTVSWYQQALGQGPQFIFQYYREEENGRGNFPPRFSGLQFPNYSSELNVNALELDDSALYLCASSIGTGNSPLHFGNGTRLTVT.

V usage is TRBV28 and J usage is TRBJ1-1; D possibly corresponds to TRBD1 (5 bases). The CDR3 has 14 residues. Deletions cut 6 bases from V and 6 bases from J, with 17 bases between. The germline V gene has CDR1 MDHEN and CDR2 SYDVKM. The CDR3 reads CASRPPSGIAEAFF. CDR3 DNA: TGTGCCAGCAGACCCCCCTCAGGGATCGCTGAAGCTTTCTTT.

This clone showed up just a few times. The chain links TRBV5-1 to TRBJ2-7; weak D call: TRBD2 (6 bases). Germline V gene data show CDR1 as SGHRS and CDR2 as YFSETQ. This CDR3 contains 14 residues. Trimming stripped 3 bases from V and 6 bases from J, with 16 bases between. The CDR3 coding sequence is TGCGCCAGCAGCTCGCAAAGACTAGTAGGCGAGCAGTACTTC. This encodes CASSSQRLVGEQYF.

J is TRBJ1-1 and V is TRBV5-1, with D perhaps matching TRBD1 (5 bases). Trimming removed 0 bases from V and 5 bases from J, with 14 bases in between. This CDR3 contains 15 residues. Germline V lookup: CDR1 SGHRS, CDR2 YFSETQ. CDR3: CASSLVGGRETEAFF. CDR3 DNA sequence: TGCGCCAGCAGCTTGGTTGGGGGACGGGAGACTGAAGCTTTCTTT.

The chain carries TRBV6-5 and TRBJ1-2; 10 nucleotides agree with TRBD1. Per the germline V gene, CDR1 is MNHEY and CDR2 is SVGAGI. V shed 6 bases, J shed 7 bases, and the junction held 11 bases outside the gene matches. The CDR3 has 15 amino acids. The CDR3 reads CASSRFPRTGGGYTF. CDR3 in DNA: TGTGCCAGCAGCCGATTTCCCCGGACAGGGGGTGGCTACACCTTC.

Only one count was recorded for this clone. The CDR3 DNA reads as TGCGCCAGCAGCCAACAAGTAGGCACAGATACGCAGTATTTT. Its protein product is CASSQQVGTDTQYF. The chain couples TRBV4-1 to TRBJ2-3; D is unresolved. This CDR3 comprises 14 residues. CDR1 and CDR2 (germline): MGHRA, YSYEKL. V lost 2 bases and J lost 1, with 7 bases in between.

The rearrangement joins TRBV10-3 to TRBJ1-1, with D possibly TRBD1 on 5 matching bases. The CDR3 covers 13 residues. CDR1 and CDR2 from the germline V gene are ENHRY and SYGVKD. Trimming took off 9 bases at V and 0 bases at J, with 11 bases between the two ends. CDR3 coding DNA: TGTGCCATTAAGGGACTTCTGAACACTGAAGCTTTCTTT. Translating gives CAIKGLLNTEAFF.

This rearrangement joins TRBV10-3 to TRBJ2-7; weak D call: TRBD1 (7 bases). The germline V gene has CDR1 ENHRY and CDR2 SYGVKD. This CDR3 is 16 amino acids long. Trimming pared 4 bases from V and 0 bases from J, leaving 16 bases between. CDR3 loop: CAISALPGDSSYEQYF. CDR3 DNA sequence: TGTGCCATCAGTGCCCTCCCGGGGGACAGCTCCTACGAGCAGTACTTC.